A single sample is the source of the 7 T cell receptor beta chains below, sequenced in a study of control samples from healthy donors and cancer patients. Sequencing was performed with immunoSEQ multiplex PCR; in TCRdb, only in-frame clones are kept and a portion is missing. The table has roughly 180,000 clones, 85% to 95% seen once; the top ten hold 1.2% to 1.5%. The source material was blood. These receptors all stem from a woman under 30 in good health.

This rearrangement joins TRBV28 to TRBJ1-1; D is unclear. CDR1 MDHEN and CDR2 SYDVKM come from the germline V gene. This CDR3 is 13 amino acids long. V was pared by 3 bases and J by 5 bases, with 10 bases between. For the CDR3, the DNA is TGTGCCAGCAGTTTGGGGAGAGGAACTGAAGCTTTCTTT. This sequence encodes CASSLGRGTEAFF.

A single count supports this clone. The gene calls are TRBV6-6 and TRBJ2-7; D may be TRBD2 (6 bases). This CDR3 comprises 15 residues. V was clipped by 7 bases and J by 0 bases, with 16 bases between them. Germline V gene data show CDR1 as MNHNY and CDR2 as SVGAGI (reference sequence). Here the CDR3 DNA reads TGTGCCAGCACCAAACTAGCTGACAGCTCCTACGAGCAGTACTTC. Translation: CASTKLADSSYEQYF.

In its sample, this clone was seen once. The chain couples TRBV13 to TRBJ2-7, with 12 bases lining up with TRBD1. The germline gives CDR1 PRHDT, CDR2 FYEKMQ (reference sequence). There are 15 residues in the CDR3. J lost 9 bases, V lost 3 bases, and 9 bases had no gene match. DNA of the CDR3: TGTGCCAGCAGCTTTTCGGGGACAGGGGGCGCCAGGCAGTACTTC. Encoded protein: CASSFSGTGGARQYF. The full variable domain, in which reference TRBV13 and TRBJ2-7 provide the parts outside the CDR3, is AAGVIQSPRHLIKEKRETATLKCYPIPRHDTVYWYQQGPGQDPQFLISFYEKMQSDKGSIPDRFSAQQFSDYHSELNMSSLELGDSALYFCASSFSGTGGARQYFGPGTRLTVT.

The chain couples TRBV19 to TRBJ1-5; TRBD1 might be the D (5 bases). The CDR3 spans 19 residues. Germline-derived CDR1 and CDR2 are LNHDA and SQIVND (reference sequence). Trimming cost V 5 bases and J 3 bases, with 26 bases left between them. The CDR3 sequence: CASSSPQGSFFPNNQPQHF. The CDR3, as DNA: TGTGCCAGTAGTTCCCCCCAGGGTTCCTTTTTCCCAAACAATCAGCCCCAGCATTTT.

The V and J genes are TRBV28 and TRBJ1-1; TRBD1 is a possible D gene (5 bases). V lost 4 bases, J lost 0 bases, and 15 bases lay in between. CDR3 length: 16 residues. Looked up from germline, CDR1 is MDHEN and CDR2 is SYDVKM. The CDR3 loop reads CASSSPRRQLNTEAFF. DNA of the CDR3: TGTGCCAGCAGTTCCCCCCGTCGACAGTTGAACACTGAAGCTTTCTTT.

This clone came up once. CDR3 in DNA: TGTGCCAGCAGGAACGCAGGGGGCGCGAGCACTGAAGCTTTCTTT. Protein: CASRNAGGASTEAFF. J is TRBJ1-1 and V is TRBV27; 8 bases fit TRBD1. Germline V gene data show CDR1 as MNHEY and CDR2 as SMNVEV (reference sequence). V dropped 6 bases and J dropped 4; count of bases not matched to a gene: 10. The CDR3 length is 15 residues.

J is TRBJ2-6 and V is TRBV24-1; 7 nucleotides line up with TRBD1. The ends lost 2 bases at V and 4 bases at J; junction bases unmatched: 13. This CDR3 spans 19 amino acids. Germline V gives CDR1 KGHDR, CDR2 SFDVKD. CDR3 DNA sequence: TGTGCCACCAGTGATTCTCGGACAGGTCTGAGATGGGGGGCCAACGTCCTGACTTTC. This codes for CATSDSRTGLRWGANVLTF.